This T cell receptor beta chain was captured in a study of OX40 agonist ivuxolimab in advanced cancers. Turning to the study itself: The group had a mean age of around 64 years, ranged from 23 to 79, and was 82.7% male.

This clone has a handful of counts. From germline, CDR1 is SQVTM and CDR2 ANQGSEA. Trimming cost V 1 base and J 7 bases, with 10 bases left between them. The CDR3 is 12 residues long. The protocol was immunoSEQ multiplex PCR, while the TCRdb copy is restricted to in-frame clones and leaves out a portion. Altogether under 200,000 clones are present, approximately 94% being singletons, with the ten largest covering just over 0.3%. This chain connects TRBV29-1 to TRBJ1-1; tentatively, D is TRBD1 (6 bases). This TCR was recovered from an adult with an advanced solid tumor such as melanoma, head and neck, liver or kidney cancer. The specimen comprised CD4+ or CD8+ T cells sorted from blood, sampled in a trial of the OX40 agonist ivuxolimab. Here the CDR3 DNA reads TGCAGCGTTGAAGGGCAGGGGCTTGAAGCTTTCTTT. It codes for CSVEGQGLEAFF.